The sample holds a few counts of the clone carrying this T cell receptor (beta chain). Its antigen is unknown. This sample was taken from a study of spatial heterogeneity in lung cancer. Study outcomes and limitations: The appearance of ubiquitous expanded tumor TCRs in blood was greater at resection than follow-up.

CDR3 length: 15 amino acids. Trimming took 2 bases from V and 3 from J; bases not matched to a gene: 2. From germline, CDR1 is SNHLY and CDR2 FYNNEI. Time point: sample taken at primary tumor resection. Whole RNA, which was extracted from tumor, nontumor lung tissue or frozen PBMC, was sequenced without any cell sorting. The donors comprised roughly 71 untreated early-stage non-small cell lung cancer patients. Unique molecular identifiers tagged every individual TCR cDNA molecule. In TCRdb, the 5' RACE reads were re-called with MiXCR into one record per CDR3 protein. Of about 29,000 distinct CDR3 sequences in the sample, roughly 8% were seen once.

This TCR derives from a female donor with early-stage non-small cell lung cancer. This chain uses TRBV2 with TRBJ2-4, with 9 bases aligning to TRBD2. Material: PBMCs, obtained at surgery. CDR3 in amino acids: CASSEIAGVKNIQYF. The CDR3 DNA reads TGTGCCAGCAGTGAAATAGCGGGAGTCAAAAACATTCAGTACTTC.